The entry that follows covers one T cell receptor beta chain sequence. The data were taken from a study of blood T cells in healthy people across ages. A sample-barcoded 5' primer and a J-beta primer mix were used in a second PCR of roughly 6 to 11 cycles. Through a template-switch adaptor with 12 random nucleotides, each cDNA molecule received a tag. TCRdb independently ran MiXCR on the 5' RACE reads; one entry per CDR3 protein. The data hold hundreds of thousands of distinct CDR3 sequences, with roughly 60% observed a single time. The receptor's source is a man aged 25-45 years in good health. The sequencing sample was made of blood.

The CDR3 bases are TGCAGTGCTAGAAGGGACAGACAAACCTACAATGAGCAGTTCTTC. This codes for CSARRDRQTYNEQFF. This chain connects TRBV20-1 to TRBJ2-1; 7 bases agree with TRBD1. CDR1 is DFQATT, CDR2 SNEGSKA, per germline (reference sequence). The CDR3 consists of 15 residues. Trimming removed 2 bases from V and 2 bases from J; junction bases left unmatched: 6.